This T cell receptor beta chain was recovered during a study of T cells in Graves' hyperthyroidism and ophthalmopathy. The TCR beta CDR3 regions underwent amplification using RNA transcripts as the source. The study used the HTBI primer set for a first-round RT-PCR of the TCR CDR3. TCRdb reanalysed the multiplex PCR reads using MiXCR and keeps one entry per CDR3 protein. The sample consists of hundreds of thousands of distinct CDR3 sequences, 13% of them appearing once. There are many counts of this clonotype. The antigen remains unidentified. Whole-study results and caveats: Most thyroid clonotypes expanded above 0.001 appeared in blood too. Ophthalmopathy, which appeared later, was predicted by the model a median about 6.8 months before onset.

V was trimmed by 5 bases and J by 1 base, leaving 2 bases between them. The germline CDR1 and CDR2 sequences are GTSNPN and SVGIG (reference sequence). This CDR3 comprises 10 residues. Patients having uncontrolled infection, another autoimmune disease, pregnancy or lactation were not included. The diagnostic basis comprised clinical symptoms, serum thyroxine and TRAb, thyroid ultrasound and orbital computed tomography. The sequence came from a woman aged 18-29 years with Graves' hyperthyroidism. Source material: blood. The gene calls are TRBV30 and TRBJ1-1; no clear D gene. As DNA, the CDR3 is TGTGCCTGGCGGAACACTGAAGCTTTCTTT. It codes for CAWRNTEAFF. Looking up the rest from reference TRBV30 and TRBJ1-1 gives the full variable domain: SQTIHQWPATLVQPVGSPLSLECTVEGTSNPNLYWYRQAAGRGLQLLFYSVGIGQISSEVPQNLSASRPQDRQFILSSKKLLLSDSGFYLCAWRNTEAFFGQGTRLTVV.